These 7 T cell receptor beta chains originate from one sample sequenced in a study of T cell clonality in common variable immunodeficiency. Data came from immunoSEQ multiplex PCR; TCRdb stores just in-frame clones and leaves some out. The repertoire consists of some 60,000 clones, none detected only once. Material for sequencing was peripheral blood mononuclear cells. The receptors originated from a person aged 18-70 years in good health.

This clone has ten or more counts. CDR3 sequence reads: CASSLGASGVWKQETQYF. The DNA read from the CDR3 is TGCGCCAGCAGCTTGGGTGCTAGCGGGGTCTGGAAACAAGAGACC. The chain recombines TRBV5-1 with TRBJ2-5; TRBD2 aligns across 9 bases. The CDR3 is cut off 3 residues early in the read; its end comes from the germline J gene. V was clipped by 0 bases and J by 2 bases; unmatched bases: 11. Germline CDR1 is SGHRS and CDR2 is YFSETQ. The CDR3 loop spans 18 amino acids.

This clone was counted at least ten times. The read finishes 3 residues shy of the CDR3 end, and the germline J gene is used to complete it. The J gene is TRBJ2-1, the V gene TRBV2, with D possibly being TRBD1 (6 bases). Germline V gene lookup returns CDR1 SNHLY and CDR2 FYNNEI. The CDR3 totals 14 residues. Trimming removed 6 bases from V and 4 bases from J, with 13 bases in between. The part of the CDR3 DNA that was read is TGTGCCAGCAGGGGACATTTAAGATACAATGAG. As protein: CASRGHLRYNE. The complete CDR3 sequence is CASRGHLRYNEQFF.

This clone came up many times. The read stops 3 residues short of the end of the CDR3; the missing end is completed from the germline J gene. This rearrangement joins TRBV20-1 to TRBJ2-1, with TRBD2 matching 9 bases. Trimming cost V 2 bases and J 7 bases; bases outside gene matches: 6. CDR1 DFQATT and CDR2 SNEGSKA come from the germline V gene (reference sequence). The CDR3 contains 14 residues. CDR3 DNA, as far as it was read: TGCAGTGCTAGAAAAGCGGGAGGTTCGAATGAG. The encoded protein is CSARKAGGSNE. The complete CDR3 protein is CSARKAGGSNEQFF.

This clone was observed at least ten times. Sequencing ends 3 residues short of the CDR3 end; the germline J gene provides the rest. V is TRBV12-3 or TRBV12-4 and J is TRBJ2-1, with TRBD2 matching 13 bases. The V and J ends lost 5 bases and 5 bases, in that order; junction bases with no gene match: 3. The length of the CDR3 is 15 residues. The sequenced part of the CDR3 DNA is TGTGCCAGCAGTCTACTAGCGGGAGGGCACAATGAG. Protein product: CASSLLAGGHNE. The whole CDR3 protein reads CASSLLAGGHNEQFF.

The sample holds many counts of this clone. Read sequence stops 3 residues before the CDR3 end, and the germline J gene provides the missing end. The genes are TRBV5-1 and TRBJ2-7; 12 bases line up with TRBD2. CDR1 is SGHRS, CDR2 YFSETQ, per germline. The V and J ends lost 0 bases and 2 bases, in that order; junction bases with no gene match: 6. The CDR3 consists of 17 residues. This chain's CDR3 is CASSLGLAGANPYEQYF. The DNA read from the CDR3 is TGCGCCAGCAGCTTGGGACTAGCGGGAGCTAATCCCTACGAG. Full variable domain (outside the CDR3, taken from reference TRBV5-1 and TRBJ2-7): KAGVTQTPRYLIKTRGQQVTLSCSPISGHRSVSWYQQTPGQGLQFLFEYFSETQRNKGNFPGRFSGRQFSNSRSEMNVSTLELGDSALYLCASSLGLAGANPYEQYFGPGTRLTVT.

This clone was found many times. CDR3 sequence reads: CASSSQAGGNTGELFF. The DNA read from the CDR3 is TGTGCCAGCAGTTCGCAAGCGGGAGGGAACACCGGGGAG. The chain links TRBV12-3 or TRBV12-4 to TRBJ2-2; 9 bases fit TRBD2. The sequenced fragment ends 3 residues before the CDR3 boundary, so the rest is inferred from the germline J gene. J gave up 1 base and V 4 bases, and 4 bases lay outside the gene matches. This CDR3 contains 16 residues.

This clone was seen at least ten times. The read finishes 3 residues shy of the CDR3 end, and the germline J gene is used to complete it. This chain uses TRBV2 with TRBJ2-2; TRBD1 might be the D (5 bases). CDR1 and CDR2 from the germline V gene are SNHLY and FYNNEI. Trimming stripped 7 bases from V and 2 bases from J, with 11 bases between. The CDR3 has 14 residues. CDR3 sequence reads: CASKGRENTGELFF. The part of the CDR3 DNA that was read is TGTGCCAGCAAGGGCAGGGAAAACACCGGGGAG.